This T cell receptor beta chain was captured by sequencing in a study of a mutant IDH1 vaccine in newly diagnosed glioma. Study-wide background: Vaccination followed radiotherapy alone by 4-6 weeks, or accompanied temozolomide cycles. Every participant had undergone radiotherapy, temozolomide, or both before, and most underwent both. Notes on the study in general: Immune responses arising from the vaccine appeared in about 94% of patients.

The CDR3 is made up of 16 amino acids. Germline V gene lookup returns CDR1 SGHKS and CDR2 YYEKEE (reference sequence). V gave up 4 bases and J gave up 6 bases; unmatched junction bases: 9. Time point of the sample: week 35, safety follow-up. The vaccine gave 300 ug of a 20-mer mutant IDH1 peptide subcutaneously per dose. New WHO grade 3 or 4 IDH1-mutant, ATRX-lost astrocytomas were present in all donors. Worth noting for this clone: Its antigen is undetermined.

The data were produced by immunoSEQ multiplex PCR, yet TCRdb's version contains in-frame clones alone and is incomplete. The repertoire holds about 46,000 clones, with approximately 92% as singletons. This material consisted of PBMCs, taken from a glioma patient whose treatment included an IDH1 peptide vaccine. V gene TRBV5-5 combines with J gene TRBJ2-3, with 12 bases aligning to TRBD2. The clonotype originates from a man aged 45-60 years with glioma. The CDR3 DNA reads as TGTGCCAGCAGCCCTCCTAAAGGGACTAGCGGGGATACGCAGTATTTT. This encodes CASSPPKGTSGDTQYF.